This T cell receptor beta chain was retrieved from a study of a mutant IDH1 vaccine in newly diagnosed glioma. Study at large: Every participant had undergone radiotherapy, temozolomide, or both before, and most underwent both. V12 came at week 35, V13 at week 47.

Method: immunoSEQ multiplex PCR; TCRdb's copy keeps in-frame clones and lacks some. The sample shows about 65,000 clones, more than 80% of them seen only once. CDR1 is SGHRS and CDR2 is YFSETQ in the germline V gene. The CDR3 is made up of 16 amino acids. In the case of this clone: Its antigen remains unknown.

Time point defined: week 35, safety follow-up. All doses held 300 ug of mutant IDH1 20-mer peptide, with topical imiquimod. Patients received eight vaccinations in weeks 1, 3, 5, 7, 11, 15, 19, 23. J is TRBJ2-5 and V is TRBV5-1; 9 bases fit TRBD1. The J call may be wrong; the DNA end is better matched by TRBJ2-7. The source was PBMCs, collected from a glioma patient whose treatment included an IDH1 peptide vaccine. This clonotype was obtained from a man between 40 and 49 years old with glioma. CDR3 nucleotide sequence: TGCGCCAGCAGCTTGGCCTCCCGACAGGGGGCCTACGAGCAGTACTTC. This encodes CASSLASRQGAYEQYF.